Below, one T cell receptor beta chain is given with its context. An input of roughly 0.5 to 1 ug of RNA was subjected to reverse transcription using random hexamers. TCRdb fed the immunoSEQ multiplex PCR reads into MiXCR, producing one record per CDR3 protein. The sample lists some 94,000 distinct CDR3 sequences, roughly 94% occurring once. The record originates from a study of CD8 T cells in Susac syndrome. CDR3 length equals 13 residues. Per the germline V gene, CDR1 is DFQATT and CDR2 is SNEGSKA (reference sequence). The V and J ends lost 7 bases and 4 bases respectively, with 17 bases between them.

The source material was CD4+ T cells from PBMCs. The chain links TRBV20-1 to TRBJ2-7; D possibly matches TRBD1 or TRBD2 (5 bases each). The origin of this receptor is a human donor with Susac syndrome. The CDR3 DNA follows: TGCAGTGTCGCCCCGGGACGGTCATACGAGCAGTACTTC. Its protein product is CSVAPGRSYEQYF.